This record concerns one T cell receptor beta chain sequence. What it binds is unknown. The CDR3 spans 14 residues. Trimming shortened V by 4 bases and J by 4 bases, and 12 bases separated the two germline ends. Germline lookup yields CDR1 SGHKS and CDR2 YYEKEE (reference sequence). Three rounds of nested PCR, following a modified ARM-PCR protocol, produced the TCRbeta library. TCRdb analysed the multiplex PCR reads with MiXCR anew, one entry per CDR3 protein. The sample records tens of thousands of distinct CDR3 sequences, roughly 70% being singletons. This entry comes from a study of tumor and adjacent non-tumor tissue in lung cancer. Looking at the study overall: There were around 11 adenocarcinoma, a couple of squamous cell carcinoma and 1 small cell lung cancer cases. Stage I to III disease affected roughly 10 men and roughly 5 women aged roughly 31 to 76. The study, taken as a whole, reports: Tumor tissue had significantly higher TCR diversity than normal lung. Top 100 clones took a larger repertoire share in normal lung.

The template was RNA from unsorted bulk tissue. The rearrangement uses TRBV5-5 and TRBJ1-5, with a possible D match to TRBD1 (5 bases). Sequenced material: lung tumor tissue. The receptor comes from a man in his 60s with non-small cell lung cancer. The CDR3 region is CASSTGLMNQPQHF. Here the CDR3 DNA reads TGTGCCAGCAGCACAGGATTGATGAATCAGCCCCAGCATTTT.